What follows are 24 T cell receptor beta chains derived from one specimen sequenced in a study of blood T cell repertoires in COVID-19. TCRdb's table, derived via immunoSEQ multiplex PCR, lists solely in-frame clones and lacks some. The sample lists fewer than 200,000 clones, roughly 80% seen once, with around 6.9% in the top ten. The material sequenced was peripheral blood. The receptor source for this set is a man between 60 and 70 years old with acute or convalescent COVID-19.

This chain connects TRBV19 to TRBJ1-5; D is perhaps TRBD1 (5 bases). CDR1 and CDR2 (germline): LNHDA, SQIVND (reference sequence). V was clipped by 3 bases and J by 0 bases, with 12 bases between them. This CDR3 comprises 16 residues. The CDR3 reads CASSITGGNSNQPQHF. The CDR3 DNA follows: TGTGCCAGTAGTATCACCGGGGGGAATAGCAATCAGCCCCAGCATTTT.

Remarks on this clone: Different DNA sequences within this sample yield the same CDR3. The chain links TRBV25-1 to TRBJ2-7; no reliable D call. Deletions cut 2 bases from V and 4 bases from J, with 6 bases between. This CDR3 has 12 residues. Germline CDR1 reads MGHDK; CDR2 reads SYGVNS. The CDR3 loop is CASSEGRYEQYF. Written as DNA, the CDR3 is TGTGCCAGCAGTGAAGGGCGATACGAGCAGTACTTC.

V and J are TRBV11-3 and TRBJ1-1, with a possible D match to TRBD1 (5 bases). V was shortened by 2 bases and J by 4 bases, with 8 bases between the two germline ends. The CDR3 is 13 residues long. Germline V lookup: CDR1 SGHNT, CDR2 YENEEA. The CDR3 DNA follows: TGTGCCAGCAGCTTAAGGGGTAGCACTGAAGCTTTCTTT. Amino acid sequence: CASSLRGSTEAFF.

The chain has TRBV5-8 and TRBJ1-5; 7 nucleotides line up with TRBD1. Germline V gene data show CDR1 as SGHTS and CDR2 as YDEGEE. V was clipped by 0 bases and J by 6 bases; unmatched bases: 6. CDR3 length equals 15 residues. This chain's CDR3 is CASSLGGPGGQPQHF. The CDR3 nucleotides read TGTGCCAGCAGCTTGGGAGGTCCAGGGGGTCAGCCCCAGCATTTT.

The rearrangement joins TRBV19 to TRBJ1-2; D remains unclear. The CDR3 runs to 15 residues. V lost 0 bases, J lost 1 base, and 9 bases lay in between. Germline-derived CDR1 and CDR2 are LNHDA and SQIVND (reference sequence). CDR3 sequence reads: CASSIESSVNYGYTF. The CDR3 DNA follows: TGTGCCAGTAGTATAGAAAGCTCGGTTAACTATGGCTACACCTTC.

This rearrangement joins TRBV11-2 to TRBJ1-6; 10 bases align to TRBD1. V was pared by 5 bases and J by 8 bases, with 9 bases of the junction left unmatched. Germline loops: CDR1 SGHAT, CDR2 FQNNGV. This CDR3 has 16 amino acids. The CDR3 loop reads CASSTRQGAVYSPLHF. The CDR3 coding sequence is TGTGCCAGCAGCACGCGACAGGGGGCGGTTTATTCACCCCTCCACTTT.

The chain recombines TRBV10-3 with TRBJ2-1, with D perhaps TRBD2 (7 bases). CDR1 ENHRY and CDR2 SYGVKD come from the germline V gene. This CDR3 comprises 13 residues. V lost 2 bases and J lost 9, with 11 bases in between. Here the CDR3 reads CAISERGAGEQFF. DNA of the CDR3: TGTGCCATCAGTGAGCGGGGGGCGGGTGAGCAGTTCTTC.

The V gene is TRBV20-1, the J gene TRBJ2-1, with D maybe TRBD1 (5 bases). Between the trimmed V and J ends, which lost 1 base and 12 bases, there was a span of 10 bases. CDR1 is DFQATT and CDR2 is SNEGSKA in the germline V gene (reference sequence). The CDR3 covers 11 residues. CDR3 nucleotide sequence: TGCAGTGCTAGAGTTGGGGCCGGGCAGTTCTTC. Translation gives CSARVGAGQFF.

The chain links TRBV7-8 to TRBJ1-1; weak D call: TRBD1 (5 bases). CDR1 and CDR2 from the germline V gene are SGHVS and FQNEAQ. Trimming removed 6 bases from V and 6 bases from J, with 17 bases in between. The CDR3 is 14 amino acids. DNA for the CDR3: TGTGCCAGCAGTTCCAGGGAGGGTGACCCTGAAGCTTTCTTT. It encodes CASSSREGDPEAFF.

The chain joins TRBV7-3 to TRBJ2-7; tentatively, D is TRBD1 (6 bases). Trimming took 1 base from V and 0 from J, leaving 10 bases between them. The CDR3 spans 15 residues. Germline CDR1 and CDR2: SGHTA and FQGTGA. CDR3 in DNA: TGTGCCAGCAGCTTAAGTGGGGGCCGCTCCTACGAGCAGTACTTC. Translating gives CASSLSGGRSYEQYF.

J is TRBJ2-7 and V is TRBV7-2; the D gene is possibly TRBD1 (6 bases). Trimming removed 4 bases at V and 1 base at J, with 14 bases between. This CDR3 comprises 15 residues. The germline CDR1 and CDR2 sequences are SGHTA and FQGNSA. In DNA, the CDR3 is TGTGCCAGCAGCTCTACAGGGCCCCAATCCTACGAGCAGTACTTC. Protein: CASSSTGPQSYEQYF.

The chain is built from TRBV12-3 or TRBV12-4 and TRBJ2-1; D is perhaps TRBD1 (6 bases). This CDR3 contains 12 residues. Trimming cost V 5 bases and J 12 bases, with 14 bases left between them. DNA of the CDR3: TGTGCCAGCAGTGACCGGGACACTTCGCAGTTCTTC. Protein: CASSDRDTSQFF.

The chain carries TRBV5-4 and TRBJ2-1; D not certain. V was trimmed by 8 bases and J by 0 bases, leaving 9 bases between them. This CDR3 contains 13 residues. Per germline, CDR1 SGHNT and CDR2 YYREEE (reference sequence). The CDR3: CASLRSSYNEQFF. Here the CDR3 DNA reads TGTGCCAGTCTACGTAGCTCCTACAATGAGCAGTTCTTC.

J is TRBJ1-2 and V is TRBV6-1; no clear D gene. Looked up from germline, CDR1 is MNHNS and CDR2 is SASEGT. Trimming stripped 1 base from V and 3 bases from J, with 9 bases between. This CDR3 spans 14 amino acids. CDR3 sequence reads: CASSEVGQDYGYTF. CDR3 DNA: TGTGCCAGCAGTGAAGTCGGTCAGGACTATGGCTACACCTTC.

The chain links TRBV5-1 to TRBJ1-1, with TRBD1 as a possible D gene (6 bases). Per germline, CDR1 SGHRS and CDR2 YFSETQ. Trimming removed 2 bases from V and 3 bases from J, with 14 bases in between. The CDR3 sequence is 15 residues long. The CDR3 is CASSLGGASDTEAFF. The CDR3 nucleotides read TGCGCCAGCAGCTTAGGGGGGGCATCGGACACTGAAGCTTTCTTT.

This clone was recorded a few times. CDR3 protein: CASSNRALDEKLFF. In DNA, the CDR3 is TGTGCCAGTAGCAACAGGGCCTTGGATGAAAAACTGTTTTTT. The rearrangement joins TRBV19 to TRBJ1-4, with D possibly being TRBD1 (6 bases). The CDR3 covers 14 residues. With 6 bases removed from V and 6 bases from J, the gap between germline ends came to 14 bases. The germline V gene encodes CDR1 LNHDA and CDR2 SQIVND (reference sequence).

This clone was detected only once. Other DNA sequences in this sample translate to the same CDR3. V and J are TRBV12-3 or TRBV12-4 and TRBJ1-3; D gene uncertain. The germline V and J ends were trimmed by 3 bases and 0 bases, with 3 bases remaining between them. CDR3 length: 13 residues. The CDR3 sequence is CASSFSSGNTIYF. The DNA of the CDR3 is TGTGCCAGCAGTTTCAGCTCTGGAAACACCATATATTTT.

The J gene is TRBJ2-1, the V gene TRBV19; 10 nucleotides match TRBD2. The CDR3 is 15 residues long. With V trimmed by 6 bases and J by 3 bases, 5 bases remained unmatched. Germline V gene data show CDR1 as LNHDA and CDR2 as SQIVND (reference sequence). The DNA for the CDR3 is TGTGCCAGTAGGAGTTTAGCGGGGGGCTACAATGAGCAGTTCTTC. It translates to CASRSLAGGYNEQFF.

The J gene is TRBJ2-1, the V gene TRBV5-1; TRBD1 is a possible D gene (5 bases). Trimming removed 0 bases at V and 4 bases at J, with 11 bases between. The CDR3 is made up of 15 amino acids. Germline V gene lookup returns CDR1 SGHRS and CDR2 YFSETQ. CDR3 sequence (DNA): TGCGCCAGCAGCTTGGAGCTAGGGGTGTACAATGAGCAGTTCTTC. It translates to CASSLELGVYNEQFF.

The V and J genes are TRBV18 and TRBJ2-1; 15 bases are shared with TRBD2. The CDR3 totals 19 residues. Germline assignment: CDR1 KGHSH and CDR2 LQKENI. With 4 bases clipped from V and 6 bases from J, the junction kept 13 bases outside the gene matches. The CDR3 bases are TGTGCCAGCTCACAGGGACTAGCGGGAGGTGTGAACAAGGGCAATGAGCAGTTCTTC. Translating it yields CASSQGLAGGVNKGNEQFF. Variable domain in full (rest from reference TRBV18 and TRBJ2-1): NAGVMQNPRHLVRRRGQEARLRCSPMKGHSHVYWYRQLPEEGLKFMVYLQKENIIDESGMPKERFSAEFPKEGPSILRIQQVVRGDSAAYFCASSQGLAGGVNKGNEQFFGPGTRLTVL.

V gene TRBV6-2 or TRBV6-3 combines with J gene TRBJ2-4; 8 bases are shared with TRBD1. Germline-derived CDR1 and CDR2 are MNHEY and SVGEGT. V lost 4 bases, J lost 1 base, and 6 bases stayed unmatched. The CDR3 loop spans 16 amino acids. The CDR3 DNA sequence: TGTGCCAGCAGTTCAGCAGGGGGCGAGGCCAAAAACATTCAGTACTTC. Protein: CASSSAGGEAKNIQYF.

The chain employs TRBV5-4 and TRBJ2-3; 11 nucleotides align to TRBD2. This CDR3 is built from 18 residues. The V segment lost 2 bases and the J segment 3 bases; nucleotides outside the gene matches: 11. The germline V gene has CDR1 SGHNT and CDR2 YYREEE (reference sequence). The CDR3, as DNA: TGTGCCAGCAGCTTTGGACTGGGACTAGCGGCTGATACAGATACGCAGTATTTT. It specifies CASSFGLGLAADTDTQYF.

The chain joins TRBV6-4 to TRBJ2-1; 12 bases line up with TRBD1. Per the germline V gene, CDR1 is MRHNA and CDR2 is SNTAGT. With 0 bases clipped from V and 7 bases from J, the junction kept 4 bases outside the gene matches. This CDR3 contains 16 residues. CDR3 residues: CASSDSGTGGMNEQFF. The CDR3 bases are TGTGCCAGCAGTGACTCCGGGACAGGGGGCATGAATGAGCAGTTCTTC.

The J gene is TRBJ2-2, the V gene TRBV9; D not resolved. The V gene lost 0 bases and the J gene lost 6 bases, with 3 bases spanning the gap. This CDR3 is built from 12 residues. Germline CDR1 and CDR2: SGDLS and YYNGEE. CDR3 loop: CASSVAAGELFF. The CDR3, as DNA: TGTGCCAGCAGCGTAGCTGCCGGGGAGCTGTTTTTT.